The 27 T cell receptor beta chains in this list originate from one sample, sequenced in a study of OX40 agonist ivuxolimab in advanced cancers. The data were produced by immunoSEQ multiplex PCR, yet TCRdb's version contains in-frame clones alone and is incomplete. The sample has 60,000 to 80,000 clones; around four fifths are singletons. The sample was CD4+ or CD8+ T cells sorted from blood, taken in a trial of the OX40 agonist ivuxolimab. These TCRs come from an adult with an advanced solid tumor such as melanoma, head and neck, liver or kidney cancer.

The chain joins TRBV6-5 to TRBJ1-5; D ambiguous. The V gene's germline CDR1 is MNHEY and CDR2 SVGAGI. V was shortened by 2 bases and J by 0 bases, with 8 bases between the two germline ends. The CDR3 runs to 15 residues. For the CDR3, the DNA is TGTGCCAGCAGTTACCAGTCAGGTAGCAATCAGCCCCAGCATTTT. It translates to CASSYQSGSNQPQHF.

V usage is TRBV6-6 and J usage is TRBJ1-1; D gene unclear. V was pared by 7 bases and J by 2 bases, with 14 bases between. Germline V lookup: CDR1 MNHNY, CDR2 SVGAGI (reference sequence). CDR3 length: 14 residues. The CDR3 reads CASTPRGGNTEAFF. The DNA for the CDR3 is TGTGCCAGCACCCCGCGGGGAGGTAACACTGAAGCTTTCTTT.

The chain joins TRBV7-9 to TRBJ1-5; D possibly corresponds to TRBD1 (6 bases). This CDR3 has 16 residues. V lost 5 bases, J lost 2 bases, and 16 bases lay in between. CDR1 SEHNR and CDR2 FQNEAQ come from the germline V gene (reference sequence). The DNA for the CDR3 is TGTGCCAGCAGCCGTGGGGAGGGGGTAGGCAATCAGCCCCAGCATTTT. This gives the protein CASSRGEGVGNQPQHF.

This sequence joins TRBV7-9 and TRBJ1-4; maybe TRBD1 (6 bases). Trimming took 1 base from V and 4 from J, leaving 13 bases between them. The CDR3 is made up of 16 amino acids. Per germline, CDR1 SEHNR and CDR2 FQNEAQ (reference sequence). CDR3 nucleotides: TGTGCCAGCAGCTTAGGGAGACAGGTGATTAATGAAAAACTGTTTTTT. Residues: CASSLGRQVINEKLFF.

This chain uses TRBV19 with TRBJ2-5; D not resolved. V dropped 0 bases and J dropped 1 base, with 9 bases sitting between them. The length of the CDR3 is 15 residues. The V gene's germline CDR1 is LNHDA and CDR2 SQIVND (reference sequence). The CDR3 region has the DNA TGTGCCAGTAGTATAGAGGCCCAGAGCCAAGAGACCCAGTACTTC. Translation gives CASSIEAQSQETQYF. The whole variable domain, remainder taken from reference TRBV19 and TRBJ2-5, is DGGITQSPKYLFRKEGQNVTLSCEQNLNHDAMYWYRQDPGQGLRLIYYSQIVNDFQKGDIAEGYSVSREKKESFPLTVTSAQKNPTAFYLCASSIEAQSQETQYFGPGTRLLVL.

A single count supports this clone. The rearrangement links TRBV4-2 to TRBJ1-1, with D tentatively TRBD1 (5 bases). V was pared by 0 bases and J by 0 bases, with 14 bases between. Germline V gives CDR1 LGHNA, CDR2 YNFKEQ. The CDR3 has 17 amino acids. The CDR3 spells CASSQDGAAGLNTEAFF. For the CDR3, the DNA is TGTGCCAGCAGCCAAGATGGGGCCGCAGGTCTGAACACTGAAGCTTTCTTT.

This rearrangement joins TRBV19 to TRBJ2-2; 8 bases are a match to TRBD1. The V segment lost 7 bases and the J segment 4 bases; nucleotides outside the gene matches: 2. Germline V lookup: CDR1 LNHDA, CDR2 SQIVND (reference sequence). This CDR3 spans 13 amino acids. CDR3: CASNRGSTGELFF. The CDR3 nucleotides are TGTGCCAGTAACAGGGGGAGCACCGGGGAGCTGTTTTTT.

The gene calls are TRBV5-4 and TRBJ1-1; TRBD1 agrees at 7 bases. In germline, CDR1 is SGHNT, CDR2 YYREEE (reference sequence). The CDR3 extends over 16 amino acids. Trimming at V came to 5 bases and at J to 0 bases, leaving 10 bases not matched to a gene. The CDR3 DNA reads as TGTGCCAGCAGTCCACCGGGACAGCTTATGAACACTGAAGCTTTCTTT. Protein: CASSPPGQLMNTEAFF.

The chain joins TRBV6-5 to TRBJ1-6; TRBD1 might be the D (6 bases). This CDR3 is built from 15 residues. Trimming pared 4 bases from V and 6 bases from J, leaving 13 bases between. CDR1 MNHEY and CDR2 SVGAGI come from the germline V gene. CDR3 coding DNA: TGTGCCAGCAGTTGGGGGCGTTTGGGTAATTCACCCCTCCACTTT. Protein sequence: CASSWGRLGNSPLHF.

The V and J genes are TRBV18 and TRBJ2-1; D possibly corresponds to TRBD2 (6 bases). CDR1 is KGHSH, CDR2 LQKENI, per germline. CDR3 length: 13 residues. V dropped 3 bases and J dropped 12 bases, with 15 bases sitting between them. The DNA for the CDR3 is TGTGCCAGCTCACCCCGAGGGAAGGAGGGGCAGTTCTTC. Translation gives CASSPRGKEGQFF.

In nucleotides, the CDR3 is TGTGCCAGTAGTCAGAGGTGGGTTAGCGGGCTATCCTACGAGCAGTACTTC. This encodes CASSQRWVSGLSYEQYF. The chain joins TRBV19 to TRBJ2-7; TRBD2 agrees at 7 bases. Trimming took 5 bases from V and 1 from J; bases not matched to a gene: 14. The CDR3 covers 17 residues. The germline V gene encodes CDR1 LNHDA and CDR2 SQIVND (reference sequence).

As DNA, the CDR3 is TGTGCCAGCAGTTACAGGAGCACAGATACGCAGTATTTT. Protein sequence: CASSYRSTDTQYF. This chain joins TRBV27 and TRBJ2-3, with D perhaps TRBD1 (5 bases). From germline, CDR1 is MNHEY and CDR2 SMNVEV (reference sequence). CDR3 length equals 13 residues. The V end was cut by 4 bases, the J end by 0 bases, with 5 bases between.

The chain combines TRBV9 with TRBJ1-4; tentatively, D is TRBD1 (5 bases). Between the trimmed V and J ends, which lost 3 bases and 3 bases, there was a span of 18 bases. The CDR3 is made up of 17 amino acids. Germline V gene sequence: CDR1 SGDLS, CDR2 YYNGEE. This CDR3 is CASSAGRARSANEKLFF. The DNA for the CDR3 is TGTGCCAGCAGCGCAGGGCGAGCGCGTAGTGCTAATGAAAAACTGTTTTTT.

This clone occurred once. The V gene is TRBV7-8, the J gene TRBJ2-2; D gene ambiguous. Between the trimmed V and J ends, which lost 1 base and 5 bases, there was a span of 5 bases. Germline V CDR1 and CDR2: SGHVS, FQNEAQ. The CDR3 is 13 residues long. As DNA, the CDR3 is TGTGCCAGCAGCTTAGTACGAACCGGGGAGCTGTTTTTT. Protein product: CASSLVRTGELFF.

The chain has TRBV11-1 and TRBJ2-1; D is ambiguous. In germline, CDR1 is SGHAT, CDR2 FQDESV (reference sequence). The CDR3 has 14 residues. V dropped 1 base and J dropped 4 bases, with 8 bases sitting between them. This CDR3 is CASSLVETYNEQFF. The CDR3 DNA follows: TGTGCCAGCAGCTTAGTGGAAACTTACAATGAGCAGTTCTTC.

This clone has a single count. The CDR3 sequence: CASSANRVGATRYEQYV. In nucleotides, the CDR3 is TGTGCCAGCAGTGCCAACCGGGTTGGCGCGACCCGTTACGAGCAGTACGTC. The chain joins TRBV6-1 to TRBJ2-7; D ambiguous. Trimming removed 4 bases at V and 4 bases at J, with 23 bases between. CDR3 size: 17 residues. The germline gives CDR1 MNHNS, CDR2 SASEGT.

This rearrangement joins TRBV10-3 to TRBJ2-1; TRBD2 matches 8 bases. From germline, CDR1 is ENHRY and CDR2 SYGVKD. The CDR3 runs to 13 residues. The J segment lost 9 bases and the V segment lost 4 bases, leaving 5 bases of the junction unmatched. This CDR3 reads CAISGSGMPEQFF. DNA for the CDR3: TGTGCCATCAGTGGTAGCGGGATGCCTGAGCAGTTCTTC.

The chain is built from TRBV10-2 and TRBJ2-1; D perhaps matches TRBD1 (6 bases). In germline, CDR1 is WSHSY, CDR2 SAAADI. Trimming shortened V by 6 bases and J by 8 bases, and 11 bases separated the two germline ends. The CDR3 length is 12 residues. Here the CDR3 reads CASRPQGDEQFF. CDR3 sequence (DNA): TGCGCCAGCAGGCCACAGGGAGATGAGCAGTTCTTC.

This chain uses TRBV2 with TRBJ2-3; 13 positions match TRBD2. The germline gives CDR1 SNHLY, CDR2 FYNNEI. The CDR3 is made up of 17 amino acids. The J segment lost 7 bases and the V segment lost 6 bases, leaving 13 bases of the junction unmatched. The CDR3 region has the DNA TGTGCCAGCAGCACTACCGTACTAGCGGGGGGGCAACATACGCAGTATTTT. Translated: CASSTTVLAGGQHTQYF.

The chain links TRBV28 to TRBJ1-4, with a possible D match to TRBD1 (5 bases). Trimming stripped 5 bases from V and 5 bases from J, with 9 bases between. CDR3 length: 13 amino acids. Germline loops: CDR1 MDHEN, CDR2 SYDVKM. The CDR3 nucleotides read TGTGCCAGCAGTGGGGGAGAGAATGAAAAACTGTTTTTT. Translating it yields CASSGGENEKLFF. The full variable domain, in which reference TRBV28 and TRBJ1-4 provide the parts outside the CDR3, is DVKVTQSSRYLVKRTGEKVFLECVQDMDHENMFWYRQDPGLGLRLIYFSYDVKMKEKGDIPEGYSVSREKKERFSLILESASTNQTSMYLCASSGGENEKLFFGSGTQLSVL.

The chain is built from TRBV7-6 and TRBJ1-1, with 7 nucleotides matching TRBD1. The CDR3 totals 15 residues. J gave up 3 bases and V 5 bases, and 9 bases lay outside the gene matches. Germline V lookup: CDR1 SGHVS, CDR2 FNYEAQ. The CDR3, as DNA: TGTGCCAGCAGCGCCCAACAGGGGATTTACACTGAAGCTTTCTTT. Encoded protein: CASSAQQGIYTEAFF.

The rearrangement links TRBV2 to TRBJ1-4; D is ambiguous. Trimming left V 3 bases short and J 5 bases short, with 13 bases between. Germline V CDR1 and CDR2: SNHLY, FYNNEI. CDR3 size: 15 residues. The CDR3, as DNA: TGTGCCAGCAGTGATAAGACGGCAAAAAATGAAAAACTGTTTTTT. Translation gives CASSDKTAKNEKLFF.

V usage is TRBV6-5 and J usage is TRBJ1-5, with D unresolved. The CDR3 contains 14 residues. Germline V CDR1 and CDR2: MNHEY, SVGAGI. V lost 2 bases, J lost 2 bases, and 7 bases lay in between. The CDR3 here is CASSYRQGNQPQHF. The CDR3 DNA reads TGTGCCAGCAGTTACCGCCAGGGCAATCAGCCCCAGCATTTT.

The chain employs TRBV7-3 and TRBJ2-1; a weak D match, TRBD1 (6 bases). V lost 5 bases, J lost 8 bases, and 13 bases lay in between. This CDR3 comprises 13 residues. CDR1 and CDR2 from the germline V gene are SGHTA and FQGTGA. CDR3 amino acids: CASSQTGMDEQFF. The CDR3 DNA follows: TGTGCCAGCAGCCAAACAGGGATGGATGAGCAGTTCTTC. The full variable domain, in which reference TRBV7-3 and TRBJ2-1 provide the parts outside the CDR3, is GAGVSQTPSNKVTEKGKYVELRCDPISGHTALYWYRQSLGQGPEFLIYFQGTGAADDSGLPNDRFFAVRPEGSVSTLKIQRTERGDSAVYLCASSQTGMDEQFFGPGTRLTVL.

V is TRBV5-6 and J is TRBJ1-2; D remains unclear. V shed 4 bases and J shed 2 bases, with 12 bases lying between them. The CDR3 loop spans 14 amino acids. The germline gives CDR1 SGHDT, CDR2 YYEEEE. This chain's CDR3 is CASSPRPVNYGYTF. DNA for the CDR3: TGTGCCAGCAGCCCTAGGCCCGTCAACTATGGCTACACCTTC.

This clone has only one observation. CDR3 loop: CASHLKGLDTEAFF. For the CDR3, the DNA is TGTGCCAGCCACCTTAAGGGCTTGGACACTGAAGCTTTCTTT. The rearrangement uses TRBV6-1 and TRBJ1-1; D uncertain. Trimming took off 8 bases at V and 3 bases at J, with 16 bases between the two ends. There are 14 residues in the CDR3. Germline CDR1 is MNHNS and CDR2 is SASEGT.

The gene calls are TRBV6-5 and TRBJ1-1; D ambiguous. The germline gives CDR1 MNHEY, CDR2 SVGAGI. This CDR3 region has 11 residues. The V and J ends lost 6 bases and 4 bases respectively, with 6 bases between them. The CDR3 DNA is TGTGCCAGCAGCACGGGCACTGAAGCTTTCTTT. Its protein is CASSTGTEAFF.